Shown below are 22 T cell receptor beta chains from a single sample sequenced in a study of blood T cell repertoires in COVID-19. Profiled with immunoSEQ multiplex PCR; TCRdb holds only in-frame clones, not every one. The repertoire holds tens of thousands of clones, roughly 80% seen once, with about 23% in the top ten. The sample taken for sequencing was peripheral blood. The receptor set was obtained from an elderly man with active or convalescent COVID-19.

This rearrangement joins TRBV7-2 to TRBJ2-3; a possible D gene is TRBD1 (7 bases). Germline CDR1 reads SGHTA; CDR2 reads FQGNSA. The CDR3 runs to 16 residues. The V end lost 1 base, the J end lost 6 bases, and 17 bases lay between the germline ends. The CDR3 is CASSLVAGGGGDTQYF. The DNA of the CDR3 is TGTGCCAGCAGCTTAGTGGCAGGGGGAGGAGGGGATACGCAGTATTTT.

The chain joins TRBV6-2 or TRBV6-3 to TRBJ1-2, with 8 bases aligning to TRBD1. Germline values: CDR1 MNHEY, CDR2 SVGEGT. The CDR3 has 17 amino acids. Losses at the gene ends were 2 bases for V and 8 bases for J; bases not matched to a gene: 16. CDR3 sequence (DNA): TGTGCCAGCAGTTACACCGGACAGGGTCGCTATCAAGAAGGCTACACCTTC. Its protein is CASSYTGQGRYQEGYTF.

This clone occurred once. The chain recombines TRBV12-3 or TRBV12-4 with TRBJ2-3; D gene unclear. V was pared by 1 base and J by 10 bases, with 12 bases between. The length of the CDR3 is 13 residues. DNA of the CDR3: TGTGCCAGCAGTTTAGTTCGCCGCGCATCGCAGTATTTT. Translating it yields CASSLVRRASQYF.

This clone has a handful of counts. V usage is TRBV5-4 and J usage is TRBJ1-6, with 8 nucleotides matching TRBD1. The CDR3 extends over 14 amino acids. Trimming cost V 5 bases and J 7 bases; bases outside gene matches: 5. Germline V CDR1 and CDR2: SGHNT, YYREEE (reference sequence). CDR3 sequence reads: CASRMGTGNSPLHF. CDR3 sequence (DNA): TGTGCCAGCAGAATGGGGACAGGCAATTCACCCCTCCACTTT.

This chain links TRBV10-1 with TRBJ1-4, with D hard to call. Between the trimmed V and J ends, which lost 4 bases and 3 bases, there was a span of 12 bases. The CDR3 loop spans 15 amino acids. CDR1 and CDR2 (germline): WNHNN, SYGVQD (reference sequence). The CDR3: CASSVHVASNEKLFF. CDR3 nucleotides: TGCGCCAGCAGTGTACATGTGGCATCTAATGAAAAACTGTTTTTT.

The chain recombines TRBV19 with TRBJ2-1; D is possibly TRBD1 (5 bases). This CDR3 is 13 amino acids long. Deletions cut 0 bases from V and 9 bases from J, with 9 bases between. In germline, CDR1 is LNHDA, CDR2 SQIVND (reference sequence). The CDR3: CASSIDRDIEQFF. The CDR3 DNA reads as TGTGCCAGTAGTATAGACAGGGATATTGAGCAGTTCTTC.

The chain links TRBV2 to TRBJ1-4; TRBD1 might be the D (5 bases). The V and J ends lost 2 bases and 8 bases respectively, with 18 bases between them. CDR1 is SNHLY and CDR2 is FYNNEI in the germline V gene. The CDR3 sequence is 16 residues long. CDR3 nucleotide sequence: TGTGCCAGCAGTGAACGGGGTGGAGGGGACCTCGAAAAACTGTTTTTT. It is translated as CASSERGGGDLEKLFF.

The chain employs TRBV15 and TRBJ2-3; no firm D call. The germline gives CDR1 LNHNV, CDR2 YYDKDF (reference sequence). The ends were cut back, 0 bases at V and 0 bases at J, with 13 bases in the middle. The CDR3 has 17 amino acids. The CDR3 nucleotides are TGTGCCACCAGCAGAGATCTTCTTGGCGGCAGCACAGATACGCAGTATTTT. It specifies CATSRDLLGGSTDTQYF.

V is TRBV18 and J is TRBJ1-1, with a possible D match to TRBD1 (5 bases). The CDR3 length is 14 residues. Germline CDR1 is KGHSH and CDR2 is LQKENI. Trimming removed 6 bases at V and 1 base at J, with 12 bases between. CDR3 sequence reads: CASSLRTQNTEAFF. The CDR3, as DNA: TGTGCCAGCTCCCTCCGGACACAGAACACTGAAGCTTTCTTT.

The chain recombines TRBV3-1 (or the pseudogene TRBV3-2) with TRBJ1-3; the D is unclear. The CDR3 consists of 15 residues. Deletions cut 3 bases from V and 4 bases from J, with 13 bases between. CDR1 is LGHDT and CDR2 is YNNKEL in the germline V gene (reference sequence). The CDR3 here is CASSQGRFRGNTIYF. CDR3 sequence (DNA): TGTGCCAGCAGCCAGGGCAGGTTCAGAGGAAACACCATATATTTT.

CDR3 DNA sequence: TGCGCCAGTGCCATGGCAGGCCCTAATGAAAAACTGTTTTTT. Its protein is CASAMAGPNEKLFF. This chain links TRBV5-1 with TRBJ1-4; D gene uncertain. Germline lookup yields CDR1 SGHRS and CDR2 YFSETQ. The CDR3 has 14 amino acids. Trimming removed 8 bases at V and 3 bases at J, with 14 bases between.

The V gene is TRBV12-5, the J gene TRBJ2-5, with D possibly TRBD2 on 5 matching bases. Trimming took 6 bases from V and 4 from J, leaving 9 bases between them. CDR1 is LGHNT, CDR2 FRNRAP, per germline. This CDR3 comprises 12 residues. The CDR3: CASGRAGETQYF. CDR3 sequence (DNA): TGTGCTAGTGGCCGGGCGGGAGAGACCCAGTACTTC.

This clone has only one observation. The chain employs TRBV21-1 and TRBJ1-2. TRBV21-1 is designated a pseudogene. The CDR3 is 14 residues long. Here the CDR3 DNA reads TGTGCCAGCAGCCCCCATACGGGGGGCTATGGCTACACCTTC. As protein: CASSPHTGGYGYTF.

The chain uses TRBV19 and TRBJ2-5, with D perhaps TRBD1 (5 bases). Looked up from germline, CDR1 is LNHDA and CDR2 is SQIVND (reference sequence). Deletions cut 5 bases from V and 5 bases from J, with 18 bases between. The length of the CDR3 is 15 residues. In DNA form, the CDR3 reads TGTGCCAGTAGTGCCGGACAAGGGCTGGTGGAGACCCAGTACTTC. It specifies CASSAGQGLVETQYF.

The chain carries TRBV19 and TRBJ2-3, with unresolved D. Looked up from germline, CDR1 is LNHDA and CDR2 is SQIVND (reference sequence). The CDR3 spans 14 residues. Trimming removed 1 base from V and 3 bases from J, with 8 bases in between. CDR3 region: CASSIVPGTDTQYF. The CDR3 DNA follows: TGTGCCAGTAGTATAGTCCCCGGGACAGATACGCAGTATTTT.

This clone was found a few times. The chain employs TRBV4-3 and TRBJ1-1, with TRBD1 matching 8 bases. This CDR3 spans 12 amino acids. Looked up from germline, CDR1 is LGHNA and CDR2 is YSLEER. V lost 4 bases, J lost 5 bases, and 0 bases stayed unmatched. CDR3: CASSRTGTEAFF. CDR3 DNA: TGCGCCAGCAGCCGGACAGGGACTGAAGCTTTCTTT.

The chain employs TRBV10-3 and TRBJ2-7; tentatively, D is TRBD2 (6 bases). V lost 6 bases and J 12 bases, leaving 18 bases between the germline ends. There are 12 residues in the CDR3. CDR1 is ENHRY, CDR2 SYGVKD, per germline. This chain's CDR3 is CAISDQGGGWYF. CDR3 nucleotide sequence: TGTGCCATCAGCGATCAGGGAGGCGGTTGGTACTTC.

The rearrangement uses TRBV6-5 and TRBJ2-1; TRBD1 matches 7 bases. This CDR3 region has 14 residues. Per germline, CDR1 MNHEY and CDR2 SVGAGI. V trimming: 6 bases; J trimming: 9 bases; junction bases outside the gene matches: 11. The CDR3 DNA sequence: TGTGCCAGCAGCCCCGTACAGGGGACAAGTGAGCAGTTCTTC. Amino acids: CASSPVQGTSEQFF.

The chain is built from TRBV30 and TRBJ2-2; 8 nucleotides line up with TRBD2. In germline, CDR1 is GTSNPN, CDR2 SVGIG (reference sequence). V lost 1 base and J lost 6; bases outside the gene matches: 7. This CDR3 is built from 15 residues. CDR3 residues: CAWSGLAGRAGELFF. DNA for the CDR3: TGTGCCTGGAGTGGGCTAGCGGGTCGGGCCGGGGAGCTGTTTTTT.

The sample holds one count of this clone. The rearrangement links TRBV30 to TRBJ2-7, with TRBD2 matching 10 bases. Germline V gene data show CDR1 as GTSNPN and CDR2 as SVGIG (reference sequence). The length of the CDR3 is 15 residues. V lost 5 bases and J lost 4; bases outside the gene matches: 11. The CDR3 protein is CAWASGGAPSYEQYF. The CDR3 coding sequence is TGTGCCTGGGCCAGCGGGGGGGCCCCTTCTTACGAGCAGTACTTC.

The chain joins TRBV19 to TRBJ2-1; TRBD1 matches 11 bases. V was pared by 3 bases and J by 6 bases, with 10 bases of the junction left unmatched. The CDR3 has 17 amino acids. The V gene's germline CDR1 is LNHDA and CDR2 SQIVND (reference sequence). CDR3 sequence (DNA): TGTGCCAGTAGTATCGCGGGCTGGACAGGGGGCCGCAATGAGCAGTTCTTC. Translation: CASSIAGWTGGRNEQFF.

This clone was detected only a few times. V and J are TRBV5-1 and TRBJ1-2; 8 bases fit TRBD1. Trimming took 6 bases from V and 6 from J; bases not matched to a gene: 10. The V gene's germline CDR1 is SGHRS and CDR2 YFSETQ. This CDR3 has 14 residues. The CDR3 sequence: CASNVDRVMDGYTF. In DNA, the CDR3 is TGCGCCAGCAACGTGGACAGGGTGATGGATGGCTACACCTTC.